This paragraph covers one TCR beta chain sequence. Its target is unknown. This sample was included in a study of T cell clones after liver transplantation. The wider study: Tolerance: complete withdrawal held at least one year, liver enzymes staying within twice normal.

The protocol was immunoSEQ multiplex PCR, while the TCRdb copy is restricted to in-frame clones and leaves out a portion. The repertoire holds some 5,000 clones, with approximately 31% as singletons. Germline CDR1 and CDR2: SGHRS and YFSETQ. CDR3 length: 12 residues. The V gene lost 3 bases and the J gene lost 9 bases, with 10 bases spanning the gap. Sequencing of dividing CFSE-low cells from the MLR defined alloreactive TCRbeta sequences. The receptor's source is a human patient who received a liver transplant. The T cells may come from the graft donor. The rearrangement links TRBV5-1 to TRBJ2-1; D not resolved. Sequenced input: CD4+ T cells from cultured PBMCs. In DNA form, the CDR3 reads TGCGCCAGCAGCTCGACCCTACGTGAGCAGTTCTTC. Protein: CASSSTLREQFF. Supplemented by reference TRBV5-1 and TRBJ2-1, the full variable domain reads KAGVTQTPRYLIKTRGQQVTLSCSPISGHRSVSWYQQTPGQGLQFLFEYFSETQRNKGNFPGRFSGRQFSNSRSEMNVSTLELGDSALYLCASSSTLREQFFGPGTRLTVL.